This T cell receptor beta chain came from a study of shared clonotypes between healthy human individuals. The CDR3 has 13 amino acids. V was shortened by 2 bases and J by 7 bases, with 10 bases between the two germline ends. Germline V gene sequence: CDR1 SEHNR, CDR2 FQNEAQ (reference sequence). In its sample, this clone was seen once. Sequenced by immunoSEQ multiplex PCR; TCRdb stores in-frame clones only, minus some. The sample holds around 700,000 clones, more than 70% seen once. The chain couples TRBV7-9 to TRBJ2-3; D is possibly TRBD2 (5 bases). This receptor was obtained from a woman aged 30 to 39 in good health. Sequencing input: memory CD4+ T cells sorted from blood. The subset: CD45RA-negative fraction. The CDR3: CASSLYEGNTQYF. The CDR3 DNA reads TGTGCCAGCAGCTTATACGAGGGCAATACGCAGTATTTT. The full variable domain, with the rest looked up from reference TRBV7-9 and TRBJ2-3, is DTGVSQNPRHKITKRGQNVTFRCDPISEHNRLYWYRQTLGQGPEFLTYFQNEAQLEKSRLLSDRFSAERPKGSFSTLEIQRTEQGDSAMYLCASSLYEGNTQYFGPGTRLTVL.